This T cell receptor beta chain originates from a study of CD8+CD57+ T cells in acquired aplastic anemia. About this clonotype: Antigen: not known.

Study results and limitations: Patients and controls were not found to differ significantly in CD8+ Simpson's diversity.

For CDR3 and TCR beta VDJ profiling, genomic DNA was the template used. MiXCR was run by TCRdb on the reads, yielding one entry per CDR3 protein. The sample consists of 200,000 to 250,000 distinct CDR3 sequences, around 46% of them appearing once. The CDR3 is 13 amino acids. CDR1 is SNHLY and CDR2 is FYNNEI in the germline V gene. V lost 6 bases, J lost 12 bases, and 15 bases lay in between. The patients chosen for sequencing had shown expansion of CD8+CD57+ cells (detected by flow cytometry). This chain links TRBV2 with TRBJ1-6; the D is unclear. The specimen sequenced was sorted CD4+, CD8+, or CD8+CD57+ T cells (not recorded which) from PBMCs. The TCR originated in a human donor with aplastic anemia. The CDR3 DNA is TGTGCCAGCAGCCAAGTGGGGTTTGGACCCCTCCACTTT. Its translation is CASSQVGFGPLHF.